This T cell receptor (beta chain) was captured by sequencing in a study of OX40 agonist ivuxolimab in advanced cancers. Study-wide context: Every 2 weeks, patients received ivuxolimab intravenously, dosed at 0.01 to 10 mg/kg. Of mixed ages from about 20 to 90 and averaging about 60 years, the group was 65% to 85% male. Partial responses were seen in three patients, one with hepatocellular carcinoma and two with cutaneous melanoma. The study's findings and limits: At doses 0.1 to 3.0 mg/kg, CD4+ and CD8+ clones expanded.

As concerns this clone: No antigen is known for it.

The assay was immunoSEQ multiplex PCR, and TCRdb's table has in-frame clones only and misses some. The sample consists of 30,000 to 35,000 clones, about 76% of them appearing once. Germline lookup yields CDR1 LNHNV and CDR2 YYDKDF (reference sequence). The ends were cut back, 0 bases at V and 4 bases at J, with 11 bases in the middle. The CDR3 has 15 residues. This clonotype was sampled from an adult with an advanced solid tumor such as melanoma, head and neck, liver or kidney cancer. The material sequenced was CD4+ or CD8+ T cells sorted from blood, taken in a trial of the OX40 agonist ivuxolimab. V gene TRBV15 combines with J gene TRBJ2-3; D not certain. The CDR3 loop reads CATSRDLSYSDTQYF. The CDR3 nucleotides are TGTGCCACCAGCAGAGATTTATCCTATTCAGATACGCAGTATTTT.